This entry lists 3 T cell receptor beta chains sequenced from one sample in a study of technical replicates of blood from a handful of donors. The method was immunoSEQ multiplex PCR; TCRdb's version includes in-frame clones alone and lacks a portion of them. The top ten hold approximately 0.4% of the sample, which has tens of thousands of clones, 80% to 95% seen once. Sequenced input: T cells isolated from PBMCs. These receptors all come from a human donor in good health.

This clone was observed a few times. The V and J genes are TRBV5-4 and TRBJ1-2; 7 nucleotides line up with TRBD1. The V gene end was trimmed by 3 bases and the J gene end by 4 bases; junction bases not matched to a gene: 6. This CDR3 region has 14 residues. CDR1 is SGHNT and CDR2 is YYREEE in the germline V gene (reference sequence). CDR3 amino acids: CASSWDSPVYGYTF. The CDR3 region has the DNA TGTGCCAGCAGCTGGGACAGCCCAGTCTATGGCTACACCTTC.

The rearrangement joins TRBV6-6 to TRBJ2-7; TRBD2 agrees at 9 bases. This CDR3 has 13 amino acids. Germline values: CDR1 MNHNY, CDR2 SVGAGI (reference sequence). V shed 2 bases, J shed 7 bases, and the junction held 3 bases outside the gene matches. The CDR3 region has the DNA TGTGCCAGCAGTTACAATAGCGGGGGTGAGCAGTACTTC. Protein sequence: CASSYNSGGEQYF.

The count of this clone is one. The gene calls are TRBV5-6 and TRBJ2-1; tentative D call: TRBD2 (5 bases). V lost 5 bases, J lost 0 bases, and 9 bases lay in between. The CDR3 loop spans 14 amino acids. Germline V gives CDR1 SGHDT, CDR2 YYEEEE. The CDR3 DNA sequence: TGTGCCAGCAGTACGGGAAGCTCCTACAATGAGCAGTTCTTC. This gives the protein CASSTGSSYNEQFF.